This is a list of T cell receptor beta chains from one sample in a study of blood T cell repertoires in COVID-19. Profiling relied on immunoSEQ multiplex PCR, and the TCRdb table lists in-frame clones only, not all of them. The sample records roughly 100,000 clones, roughly four fifths being singletons. Specimen: peripheral blood. These receptors were taken from a man between 60 and 75 years old with acute or convalescent COVID-19. CDR3s include the opening cysteine and the closing phenylalanine or tryptophan. Each record gives: V gene, D gene, clone size, J gene, CDR3 protein, CDR3 DNA. A D gene is named only where the DNA matches it firmly. Only some rows state a clone size, as once, few, many or a class for expanded clones.

TRBV9	.	.	TRBJ1-1	CASSLGQNTEAFF	TGTGCCAGCAGCCTGGGACAGAACACTGAAGCTTTCTTT
TRBV2	TRBD1	.	TRBJ1-2	CASRRQGSGYGYTF	TGTGCCAGCAGACGACAGGGAAGTGGCTATGGCTACACCTTC
TRBV12-3/TRBV12-4	TRBD1	few	TRBJ1-2	CASMRNRGYGYTF	TGTGCCAGCATGAGGAACAGGGGCTATGGCTACACCTTC
TRBV30	.	few	TRBJ1-6	CAWSTLRSPLHF	TGTGCCTGGAGTACCCTTAGATCACCCCTCCACTTT
TRBV19	.	.	TRBJ2-7	CASSTHSGGAYEQYF	TGTGCCAGTAGTACACATAGCGGAGGGGCCTACGAGCAGTACTTC
TRBV28	TRBD1	.	TRBJ1-2	CASRLTGGLLDYGYTF	TGTGCCAGCAGATTGACAGGGGGCTTATTAGACTATGGCTACACCTTC
TRBV6-5	.	medium-sized	TRBJ1-3	CASRDSLSNTIYF	TGTGCCAGCAGGGACAGTCTTTCAAACACCATATATTTT
TRBV2	TRBD1	.	TRBJ2-7	CASNRQGLDEQYF	TGTGCCAGCAACCGACAGGGATTGGACGAGCAGTACTTC
TRBV18	.	.	TRBJ2-7	CASSPQNPPGEQYF	TGTGCCAGCTCACCACAGAACCCACCGGGGGAGCAGTACTTC
TRBV19	TRBD1	.	TRBJ2-5	CASSKPGQPQETQYF	TGTGCCAGTAGTAAACCGGGACAGCCCCAAGAGACCCAGTACTTC
TRBV11-2	TRBD1	.	TRBJ2-3	CASSFTGAKADTQYF	TGTGCCAGCAGCTTTACAGGGGCGAAGGCAGATACGCAGTATTTT
TRBV3-1/TRBV3-2	.	.	TRBJ1-2	CASSQDDSKGYGYTF	TGTGCCAGCAGCCAAGATGACTCAAAGGGGTATGGCTACACCTTC
TRBV28	TRBD1	.	TRBJ1-6	CASSLPQSGTDPHNSPLHF	TGTGCCAGCAGTTTACCCCAATCGGGGACAGACCCGCATAATTCACCCCTCCACTTT
TRBV25-1	.	.	TRBJ1-6	CASRDSSYNSPLHF	TGTGCCAGCAGGGACAGCTCCTATAATTCACCCCTCCACTTT
TRBV11-3	TRBD2	.	TRBJ2-7	CASSSLLLAGGPYEQYF	TGTGCCAGCAGCTCCTTACTACTAGCGGGAGGGCCCTACGAGCAGTACTTC
TRBV3-1/TRBV3-2	TRBD2	.	TRBJ2-7	CASSQEDGLRTRRGYEQYF	TGTGCCAGCAGCCAAGAGGATGGTTTAAGGACTAGGAGAGGATACGAGCAGTACTTC
TRBV24-1	TRBD1	once	TRBJ2-2	CATSDFEGAAGELFF	TGTGCCACCAGTGATTTTGAGGGGGCGGCCGGGGAGCTGTTTTTT
TRBV18	.	.	TRBJ1-3	CASSPPPGSGNTIYF	TGTGCCAGCTCACCACCGCCAGGGTCTGGAAACACCATATATTTT
TRBV12-3/TRBV12-4	.	.	TRBJ2-7	CASSLAGPYEQYF	TGTGCCAGCAGTTTGGCGGGACCCTACGAGCAGTACTTC
TRBV27	.	.	TRBJ1-5	CASRRRGGVNQPQHF	TGTGCCAGCAGACGCCGCGGCGGGGTCAATCAGCCCCAGCATTTT
TRBV6-5	TRBD1	.	TRBJ2-1	CASSYSMTPTGQGQFF	TGTGCCAGCAGTTACTCGATGACCCCAACGGGACAGGGGCAGTTCTTC
TRBV18	.	.	TRBJ1-1	CASSPSGNTEAFF	TGTGCCAGCTCACCATCGGGGAACACTGAAGCTTTCTTT
TRBV5-1	.	.	TRBJ2-1	CASSLGHGGGPYNEQFF	TGCGCCAGCAGCTTAGGCCATGGGGGAGGCCCCTACAATGAGCAGTTCTTC
TRBV7-2	TRBD2	.	TRBJ2-5	CASSFGLAVQETQYF	TGTGCCAGCAGCTTCGGACTAGCGGTTCAAGAGACCCAGTACTTC
TRBV7-2	TRBD1	.	TRBJ1-3	CASSLGAGGLGNTIYF	TGTGCCAGCAGCTTAGGGGCAGGGGGCTTAGGAAACACCATATATTTT
TRBV5-1	.	.	TRBJ1-4	CASSLDIAAGNEKLFF	TGCGCCAGCAGCTTGGATATAGCAGCCGGTAATGAAAAACTGTTTTTT
TRBV30	.	.	TRBJ2-7	CAWSVSREQYF	TGTGCCTGGAGTGTATCGCGCGAGCAGTACTTC
TRBV11-3	.	few	TRBJ1-2	CASSLDVNYGYTF	TGTGCCAGCAGCTTAGACGTCAACTATGGCTACACCTTC
TRBV27	.	.	TRBJ1-1	CASSLSTEGNTEAFF	TGTGCCAGCAGTTTATCGACAGAAGGTAACACTGAAGCTTTCTTT
TRBV28	TRBD2	.	TRBJ2-2	CASSSGTSGRAGWELFF	TGTGCCAGCAGTTCCGGGACTAGCGGGAGGGCGGGATGGGAGCTGTTTTTT
TRBV19	TRBD2	.	TRBJ2-3	CASRTGGGTDTQYF	TGTGCCAGTAGAACGGGAGGCGGAACAGATACGCAGTATTTT
TRBV5-4	.	.	TRBJ2-1	CASSLEIPRGGNNEQFF	TGTGCCAGCAGCTTGGAGATTCCGCGAGGGGGAAACAATGAGCAGTTCTTC
TRBV7-2	.	.	TRBJ2-2	CASQGQNTGELFF	TGTGCCAGCCAGGGACAAAACACCGGGGAGCTGTTTTTT
TRBV2	.	.	TRBJ2-1	CASRGTSQYNEQFF	TGTGCCAGCCGCGGGACGTCCCAATACAATGAGCAGTTCTTC
TRBV24-1	TRBD2	.	TRBJ2-1	CATSVGTSGDDEQFF	TGTGCCACCAGTGTTGGGACTAGCGGGGATGATGAGCAGTTCTTC
TRBV18	TRBD1	once	TRBJ1-1	CASSPDRVDTEAFF	TGTGCCAGCTCACCGGACAGGGTAGATACTGAAGCTTTCTTT
TRBV19	TRBD1	.	TRBJ1-5	CASSQGGGNQPQHF	TGTGCCAGTAGTCAGGGGGGAGGCAATCAGCCCCAGCATTTT
TRBV6-5	TRBD1	.	TRBJ2-5	CASSLGQAQETQYF	TGTGCCAGCAGTTTGGGACAGGCCCAAGAGACCCAGTACTTC
TRBV30	TRBD2	.	TRBJ2-7	CAWRELAGFNYEQYF	TGTGCCTGGAGAGAACTAGCGGGATTCAACTACGAGCAGTACTTC
TRBV2	.	.	TRBJ1-3	CASAYYSGNTIYF	TGTGCCAGCGCGTACTACTCTGGAAACACCATATATTTT
TRBV11-3	.	few	TRBJ1-2	CASSRARGPYGYTF	TGTGCCAGCAGTCGGGCAAGGGGTCCCTATGGCTACACCTTC
TRBV15	TRBD2	.	TRBJ2-2	CATRTSGTTGELFF	TGTGCCACTCGGACTAGCGGGACCACCGGGGAGCTGTTTTTT
TRBV28	.	.	TRBJ1-1	CASSLWSPNRARAFF	TGTGCCAGCAGTTTATGGTCACCCAACAGGGCCCGAGCTTTCTTT
TRBV5-1	.	.	TRBJ2-2	CASSEDRHTGELFF	TGCGCCAGCAGCGAGGACAGACACACCGGGGAGCTGTTTTTT
TRBV7-2	TRBD2	.	TRBJ2-5	CASSVGGAQYF	TGTGCCAGCAGCGTCGGGGGGGCCCAGTACTTC
TRBV4-1	.	.	TRBJ2-3	CASSQEGTTDTQYF	TGCGCCAGCAGCCAAGAGGGGACTACAGATACGCAGTATTTT
TRBV7-8	TRBD1	.	TRBJ1-1	CASSARDRGLNTEAFF	TGTGCCAGCAGCGCCCGGGACAGGGGGTTGAACACTGAAGCTTTCTTT
TRBV12-5	TRBD1	.	TRBJ1-4	CASGSGQGEKLFF	TGTGCTAGTGGTTCGGGACAGGGAGAAAAACTGTTTTTT
TRBV7-9	TRBD1	.	TRBJ1-6	CASSATGDSPLHF	TGTGCCAGCAGCGCAACAGGGGACTCACCCCTCCACTTT
TRBV19	TRBD1	.	TRBJ1-2	CASRTGDLNYGYTF	TGTGCCAGTAGAACAGGGGACCTTAACTATGGCTACACCTTC
TRBV7-2	TRBD1	.	TRBJ1-6	CASSRDRGRGGSPLHF	TGTGCCAGCAGCCGGGACAGGGGGCGCGGAGGATCACCCCTCCACTTT
TRBV27	.	.	TRBJ1-2	CASSATGYGYTF	TGTGCCAGCAGTGCGACGGGGTATGGCTACACCTTC
TRBV5-4	.	.	TRBJ1-6	CASSFEGNSPLHF	TGTGCCAGCAGCTTTGAGGGAAATTCACCCCTCCACTTT
TRBV30	.	.	TRBJ1-4	CAWSGRGGEKLFF	TGTGCCTGGAGCGGGCGGGGTGGAGAAAAACTGTTTTTT
TRBV6-5	.	once	TRBJ1-3	CASSLENSGNTIYF	TGTGCCAGCAGTTTGGAGAACTCTGGAAACACCATATATTTT